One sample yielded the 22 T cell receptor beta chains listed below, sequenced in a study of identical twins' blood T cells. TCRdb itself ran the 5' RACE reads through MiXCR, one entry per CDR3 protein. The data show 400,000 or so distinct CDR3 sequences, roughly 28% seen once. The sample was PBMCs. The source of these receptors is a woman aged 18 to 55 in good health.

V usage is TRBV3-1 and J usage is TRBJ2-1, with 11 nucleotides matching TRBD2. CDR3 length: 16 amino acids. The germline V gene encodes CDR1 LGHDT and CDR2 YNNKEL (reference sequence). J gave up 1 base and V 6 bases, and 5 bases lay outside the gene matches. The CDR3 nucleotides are TGTGCCAGCAGGCTAGCGGGAGGTGTATCCTACAATGAGCAGTTCTTC. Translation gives CASRLAGGVSYNEQFF.

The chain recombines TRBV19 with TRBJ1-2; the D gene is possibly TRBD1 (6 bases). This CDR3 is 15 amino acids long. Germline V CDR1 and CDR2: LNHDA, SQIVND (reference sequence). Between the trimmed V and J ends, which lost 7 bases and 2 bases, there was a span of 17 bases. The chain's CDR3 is CASIPSGTTNYGYTF. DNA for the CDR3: TGTGCCAGTATCCCATCCGGGACAACAAACTATGGCTACACCTTC.

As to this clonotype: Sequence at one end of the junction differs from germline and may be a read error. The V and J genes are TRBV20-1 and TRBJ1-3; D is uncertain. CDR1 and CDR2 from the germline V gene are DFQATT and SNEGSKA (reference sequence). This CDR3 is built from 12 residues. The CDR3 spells CSAGETGNTIYF. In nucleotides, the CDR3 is TGCAGTGCTGGAGAAACTGGAAACACCATATATTTT.

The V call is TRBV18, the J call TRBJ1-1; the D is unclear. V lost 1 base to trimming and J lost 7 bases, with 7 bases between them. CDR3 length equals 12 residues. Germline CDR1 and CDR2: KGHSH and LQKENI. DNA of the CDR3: TGTGCCAGCTCACCACGGAAGGGTGAAGCTTTCTTT. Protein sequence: CASSPRKGEAFF.

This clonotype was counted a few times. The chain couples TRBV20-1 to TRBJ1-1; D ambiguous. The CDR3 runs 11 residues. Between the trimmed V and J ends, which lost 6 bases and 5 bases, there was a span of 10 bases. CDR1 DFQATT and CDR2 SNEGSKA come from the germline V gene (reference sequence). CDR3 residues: CSAASGTEAFF. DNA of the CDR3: TGCAGTGCGGCATCCGGGACTGAAGCTTTCTTT.

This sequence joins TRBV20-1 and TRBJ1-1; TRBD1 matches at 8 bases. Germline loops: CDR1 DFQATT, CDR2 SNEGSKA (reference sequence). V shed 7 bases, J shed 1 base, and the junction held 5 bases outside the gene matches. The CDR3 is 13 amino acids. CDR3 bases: TGCAGTGGATCCAGGGGGCCGAACACTGAAGCTTTCTTT. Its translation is CSGSRGPNTEAFF.

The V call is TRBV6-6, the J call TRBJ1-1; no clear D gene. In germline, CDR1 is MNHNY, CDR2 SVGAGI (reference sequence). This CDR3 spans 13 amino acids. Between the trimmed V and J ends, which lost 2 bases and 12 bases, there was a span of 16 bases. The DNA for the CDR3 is TGTGCCAGCAGTTACCCTGTAGACCCGGAAACTTTCTTT. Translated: CASSYPVDPETFF.

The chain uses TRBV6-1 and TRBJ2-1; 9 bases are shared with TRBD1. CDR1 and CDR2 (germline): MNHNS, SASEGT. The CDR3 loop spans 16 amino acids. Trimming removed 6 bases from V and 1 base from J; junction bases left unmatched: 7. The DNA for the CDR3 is TGTGCCAGCAGGGGACAGGGTTCCTTTTCCTACAATGAGCAGTTCTTC. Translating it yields CASRGQGSFSYNEQFF.

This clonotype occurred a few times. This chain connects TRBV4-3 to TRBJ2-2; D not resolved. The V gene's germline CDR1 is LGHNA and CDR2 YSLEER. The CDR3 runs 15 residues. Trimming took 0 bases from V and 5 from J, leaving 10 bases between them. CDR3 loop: CASSQEQTPTGELFF. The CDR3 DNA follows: TGCGCCAGCAGCCAAGAACAGACACCTACCGGGGAGCTGTTTTTT.

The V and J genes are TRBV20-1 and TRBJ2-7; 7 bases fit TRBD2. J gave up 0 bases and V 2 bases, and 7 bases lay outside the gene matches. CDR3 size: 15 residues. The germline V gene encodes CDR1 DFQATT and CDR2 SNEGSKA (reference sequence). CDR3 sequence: CSARLPSGRSYEQYF. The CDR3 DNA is TGCAGTGCTAGATTGCCTAGCGGCCGCTCCTACGAGCAGTACTTC.

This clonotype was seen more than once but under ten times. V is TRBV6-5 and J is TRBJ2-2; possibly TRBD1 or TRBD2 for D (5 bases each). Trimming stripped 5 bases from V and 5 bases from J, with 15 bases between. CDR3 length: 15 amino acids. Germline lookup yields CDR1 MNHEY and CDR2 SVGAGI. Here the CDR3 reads CASSDPGARTGELFF. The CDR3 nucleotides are TGTGCCAGCAGTGACCCCGGGGCGCGGACCGGGGAGCTGTTTTTT.

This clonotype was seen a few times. DNA for the CDR3: TGCGCCAGCAGCCCTACTAGCGCTGGGGCCAACGTCCTGACTTTC. The encoded protein is CASSPTSAGANVLTF. V usage is TRBV5-1 and J usage is TRBJ2-6; 7 nucleotides agree with TRBD2. This CDR3 contains 15 residues. V dropped 4 bases and J dropped 2; count of bases not matched to a gene: 3. CDR1 and CDR2 from the germline V gene are SGHRS and YFSETQ. Full variable domain (outside the CDR3, taken from reference TRBV5-1 and TRBJ2-6): KAGVTQTPRYLIKTRGQQVTLSCSPISGHRSVSWYQQTPGQGLQFLFEYFSETQRNKGNFPGRFSGRQFSNSRSEMNVSTLELGDSALYLCASSPTSAGANVLTFGAGSRLTVL.

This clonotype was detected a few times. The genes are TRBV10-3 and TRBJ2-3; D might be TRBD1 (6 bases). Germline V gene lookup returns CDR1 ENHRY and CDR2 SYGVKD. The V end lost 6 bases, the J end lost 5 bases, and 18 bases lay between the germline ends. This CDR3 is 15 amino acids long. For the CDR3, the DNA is TGTGCCATCAGCGTGACAGGATCAGGTGGAGATACGCAGTATTTT. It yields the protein CAISVTGSGGDTQYF.

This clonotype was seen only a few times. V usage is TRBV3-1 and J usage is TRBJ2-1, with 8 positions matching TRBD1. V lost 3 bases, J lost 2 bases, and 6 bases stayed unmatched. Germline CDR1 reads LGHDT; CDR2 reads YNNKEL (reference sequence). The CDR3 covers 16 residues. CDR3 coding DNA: TGTGCCAGCAGCCAGTCCTCAGGGGGCCCCTACAATGAGCAGTTCTTC. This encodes CASSQSSGGPYNEQFF.

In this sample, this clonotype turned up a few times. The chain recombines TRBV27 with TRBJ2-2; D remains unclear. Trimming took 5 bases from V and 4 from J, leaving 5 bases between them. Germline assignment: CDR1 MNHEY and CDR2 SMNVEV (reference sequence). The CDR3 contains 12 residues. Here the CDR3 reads CASSAFTGELFF. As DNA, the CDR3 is TGTGCCAGCAGTGCCTTCACCGGGGAGCTGTTTTTT.

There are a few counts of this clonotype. The CDR3 region is CSAPTGAGGTEAFF. DNA of the CDR3: TGCAGTGCTCCTACAGGGGCGGGGGGCACTGAAGCTTTCTTT. J is TRBJ1-1 and V is TRBV20-1, with TRBD1 identical over 7 bases. V was clipped by 5 bases and J by 4 bases; unmatched bases: 10. Germline V lookup: CDR1 DFQATT, CDR2 SNEGSKA (reference sequence). This CDR3 spans 14 amino acids.

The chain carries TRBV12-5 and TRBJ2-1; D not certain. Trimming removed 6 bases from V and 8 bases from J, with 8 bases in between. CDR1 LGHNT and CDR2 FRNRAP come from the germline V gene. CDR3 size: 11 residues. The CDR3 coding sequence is TGTGCTAGTGGCCCCATATATGAGCAGTTCTTC. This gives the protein CASGPIYEQFF.

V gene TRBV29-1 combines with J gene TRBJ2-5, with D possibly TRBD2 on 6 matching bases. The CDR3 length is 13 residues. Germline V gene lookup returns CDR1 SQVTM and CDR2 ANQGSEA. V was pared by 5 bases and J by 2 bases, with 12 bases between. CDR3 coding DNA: TGCAGCGTTATTGGGACTCCACAAGAGACCCAGTACTTC. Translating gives CSVIGTPQETQYF.

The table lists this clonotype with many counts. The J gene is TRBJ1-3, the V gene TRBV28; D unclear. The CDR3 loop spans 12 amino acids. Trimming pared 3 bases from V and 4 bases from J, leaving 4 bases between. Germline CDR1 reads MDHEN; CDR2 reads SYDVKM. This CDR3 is CASSFRGNTIYF. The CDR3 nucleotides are TGTGCCAGCAGTTTTCGGGGAAACACCATATATTTT.

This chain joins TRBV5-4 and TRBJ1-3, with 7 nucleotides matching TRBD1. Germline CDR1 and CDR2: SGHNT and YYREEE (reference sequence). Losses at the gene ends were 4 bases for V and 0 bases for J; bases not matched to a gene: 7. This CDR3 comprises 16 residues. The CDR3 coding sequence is TGTGCCAGCAGCATCGGACAGGCTAGCTCTGGAAACACCATATATTTT. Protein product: CASSIGQASSGNTIYF.

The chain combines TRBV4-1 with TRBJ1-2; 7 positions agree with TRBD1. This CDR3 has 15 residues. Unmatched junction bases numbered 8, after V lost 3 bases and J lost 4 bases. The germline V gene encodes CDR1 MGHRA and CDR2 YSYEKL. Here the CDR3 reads CASSQTDRIFYGYTF. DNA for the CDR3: TGCGCCAGCAGCCAGACGGACAGGATTTTCTATGGCTACACCTTC.

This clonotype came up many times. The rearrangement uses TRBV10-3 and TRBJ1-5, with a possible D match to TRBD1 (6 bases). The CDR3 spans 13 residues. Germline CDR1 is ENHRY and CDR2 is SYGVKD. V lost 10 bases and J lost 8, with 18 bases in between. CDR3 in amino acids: CASNQGIREPQHF. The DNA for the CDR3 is TGTGCCAGCAACCAGGGGATTCGCGAGCCCCAGCATTTT.